This T cell receptor (beta chain) came from a study of T cell responses to AZD1222 COVID-19 vaccine. Study-level points and caveats: Repertoire samples came only from after the peak T cell response. Donors, mostly white British, included more females; clonal diversity was possibly underestimated.

Samples with a second dose at about 4 or about 12 weeks were pooled together. Sequenced by immunoSEQ multiplex PCR; TCRdb stores in-frame clones only, minus some. The sample records 99,000 or so clones, roughly 87% being singletons. Germline CDR1 and CDR2: LNHDA and SQIVND (reference sequence). This CDR3 spans 12 amino acids. Trimming removed 5 bases at V and 6 bases at J, with 7 bases between. In regard to this clone: The target antigen is unknown.

This receptor was taken from an adult who received the AZD1222 COVID-19 vaccine. This chain joins TRBV19 and TRBJ2-2; D call uncertain. The source was peripheral blood, collected 28 days after the second AZD1222 dose. The CDR3 DNA sequence: TGTGCCAGTAGTCGGTTCGCCGGGGAGCTGTTTTTT. This gives the protein CASSRFAGELFF. Using reference TRBV19 and TRBJ2-2 for the parts outside the CDR3, the full variable domain is DGGITQSPKYLFRKEGQNVTLSCEQNLNHDAMYWYRQDPGQGLRLIYYSQIVNDFQKGDIAEGYSVSREKKESFPLTVTSAQKNPTAFYLCASSRFAGELFFGEGSRLTVL.